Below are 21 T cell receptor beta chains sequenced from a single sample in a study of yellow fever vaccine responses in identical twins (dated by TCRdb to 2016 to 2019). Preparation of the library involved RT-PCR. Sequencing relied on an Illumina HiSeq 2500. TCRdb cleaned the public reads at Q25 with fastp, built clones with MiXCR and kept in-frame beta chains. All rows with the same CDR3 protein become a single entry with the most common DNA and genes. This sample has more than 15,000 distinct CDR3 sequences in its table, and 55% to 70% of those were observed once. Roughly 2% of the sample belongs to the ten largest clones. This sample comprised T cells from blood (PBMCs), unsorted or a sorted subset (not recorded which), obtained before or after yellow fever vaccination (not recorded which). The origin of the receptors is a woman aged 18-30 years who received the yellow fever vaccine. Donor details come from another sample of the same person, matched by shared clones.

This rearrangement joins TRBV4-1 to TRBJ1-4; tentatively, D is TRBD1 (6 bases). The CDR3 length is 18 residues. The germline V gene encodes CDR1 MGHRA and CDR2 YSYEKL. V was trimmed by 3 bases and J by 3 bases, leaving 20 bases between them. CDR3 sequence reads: CASSHQATHGGPNEKLFF. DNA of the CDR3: TGCGCCAGCAGCCATCAAGCCACCCACGGGGGGCCTAATGAAAAACTGTTTTTT.

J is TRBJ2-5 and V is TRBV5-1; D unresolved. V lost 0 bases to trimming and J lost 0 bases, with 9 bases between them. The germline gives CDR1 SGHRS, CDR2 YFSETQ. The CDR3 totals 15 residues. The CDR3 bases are TGCGCCAGCAGCTTGGCGTATTTTAACCAAGAGACCCAGTACTTC. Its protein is CASSLAYFNQETQYF. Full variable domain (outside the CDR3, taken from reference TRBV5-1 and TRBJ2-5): KAGVTQTPRYLIKTRGQQVTLSCSPISGHRSVSWYQQTPGQGLQFLFEYFSETQRNKGNFPGRFSGRQFSNSRSEMNVSTLELGDSALYLCASSLAYFNQETQYFGPGTRLLVL.

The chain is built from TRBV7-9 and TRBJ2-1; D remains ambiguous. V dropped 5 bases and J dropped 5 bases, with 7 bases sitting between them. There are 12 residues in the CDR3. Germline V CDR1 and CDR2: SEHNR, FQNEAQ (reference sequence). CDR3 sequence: CASSPTDNEQFF. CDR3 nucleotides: TGTGCCAGCAGCCCCACCGACAATGAGCAGTTCTTC.

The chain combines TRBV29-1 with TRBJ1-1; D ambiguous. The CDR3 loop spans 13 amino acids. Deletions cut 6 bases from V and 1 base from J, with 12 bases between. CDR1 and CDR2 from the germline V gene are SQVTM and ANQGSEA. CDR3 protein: CSVAPVSNTEAFF. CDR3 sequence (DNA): TGCAGCGTAGCACCGGTCTCGAACACTGAAGCTTTCTTT.

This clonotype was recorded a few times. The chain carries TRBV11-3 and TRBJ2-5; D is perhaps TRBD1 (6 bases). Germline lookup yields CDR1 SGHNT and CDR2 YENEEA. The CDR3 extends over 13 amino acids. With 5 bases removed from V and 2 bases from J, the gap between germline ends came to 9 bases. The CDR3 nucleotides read TGTGCCAGCAGCGTGGACAGACAAGAGACCCAGTACTTC. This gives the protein CASSVDRQETQYF.

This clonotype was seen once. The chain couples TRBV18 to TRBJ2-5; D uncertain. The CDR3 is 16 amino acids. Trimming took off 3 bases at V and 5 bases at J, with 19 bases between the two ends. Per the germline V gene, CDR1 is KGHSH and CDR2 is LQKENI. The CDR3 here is CASSPRRRSAGETQYF. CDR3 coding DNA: TGTGCCAGCTCACCCCGGCGGCGCTCCGCCGGTGAGACCCAGTACTTC.

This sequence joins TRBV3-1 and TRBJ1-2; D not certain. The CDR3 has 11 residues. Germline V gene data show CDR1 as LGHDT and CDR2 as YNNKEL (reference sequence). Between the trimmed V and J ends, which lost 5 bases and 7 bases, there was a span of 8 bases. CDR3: CASSTSSGYTF. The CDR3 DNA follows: TGTGCCAGCAGCACCAGCAGTGGCTACACCTTC.

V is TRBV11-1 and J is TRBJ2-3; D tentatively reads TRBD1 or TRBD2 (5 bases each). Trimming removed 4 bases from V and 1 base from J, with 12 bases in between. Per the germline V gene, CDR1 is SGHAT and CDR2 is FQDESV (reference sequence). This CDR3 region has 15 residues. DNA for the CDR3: TGTGCCAGCAGCTCGGGACGGCGGGGCACAGATACGCAGTATTTT. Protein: CASSSGRRGTDTQYF.

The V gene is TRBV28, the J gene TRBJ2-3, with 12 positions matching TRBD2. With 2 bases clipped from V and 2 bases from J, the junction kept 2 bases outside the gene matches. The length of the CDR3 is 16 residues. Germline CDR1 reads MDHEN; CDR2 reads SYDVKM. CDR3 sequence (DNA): TGTGCCAGCAGTTTACGGACTAGCGGGATCACAGATACGCAGTATTTT. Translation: CASSLRTSGITDTQYF.

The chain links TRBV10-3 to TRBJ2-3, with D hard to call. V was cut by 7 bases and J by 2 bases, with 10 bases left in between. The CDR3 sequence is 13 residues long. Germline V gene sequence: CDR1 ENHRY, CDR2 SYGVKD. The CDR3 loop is CAITSGFTDTQYF. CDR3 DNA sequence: TGTGCCATCACCTCAGGCTTCACAGATACGCAGTATTTT.

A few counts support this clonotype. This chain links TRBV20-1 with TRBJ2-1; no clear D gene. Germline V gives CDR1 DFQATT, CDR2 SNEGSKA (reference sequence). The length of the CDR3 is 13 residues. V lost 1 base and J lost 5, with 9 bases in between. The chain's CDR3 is CSARGAGDNEQFF. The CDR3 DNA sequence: TGCAGTGCTAGAGGGGCCGGAGACAATGAGCAGTTCTTC.

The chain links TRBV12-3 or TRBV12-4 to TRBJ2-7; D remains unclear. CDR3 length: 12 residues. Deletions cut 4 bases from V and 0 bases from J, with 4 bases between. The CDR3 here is CASSSGSYEQYF. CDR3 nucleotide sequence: TGTGCCAGCAGTTCCGGCTCCTACGAGCAGTACTTC.

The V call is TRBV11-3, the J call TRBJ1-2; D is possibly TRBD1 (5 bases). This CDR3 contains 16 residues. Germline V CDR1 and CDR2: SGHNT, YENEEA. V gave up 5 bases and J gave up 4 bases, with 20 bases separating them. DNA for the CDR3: TGTGCCAGCAGCGACCGGACACCACACCTTGGCTATGGCTACACCTTC. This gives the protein CASSDRTPHLGYGYTF.

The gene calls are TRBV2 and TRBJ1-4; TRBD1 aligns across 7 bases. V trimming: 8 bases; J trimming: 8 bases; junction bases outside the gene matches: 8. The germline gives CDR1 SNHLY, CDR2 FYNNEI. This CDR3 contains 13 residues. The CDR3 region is CASLGQTREKLFF. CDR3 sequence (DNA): TGTGCCAGCCTGGGACAGACTAGAGAAAAACTGTTTTTT.

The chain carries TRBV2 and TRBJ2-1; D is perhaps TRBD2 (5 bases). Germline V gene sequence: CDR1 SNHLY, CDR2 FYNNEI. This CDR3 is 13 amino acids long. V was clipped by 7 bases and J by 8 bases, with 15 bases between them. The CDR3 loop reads CASTILEGHEQFF. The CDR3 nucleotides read TGTGCCAGCACTATACTAGAGGGCCATGAGCAGTTCTTC.

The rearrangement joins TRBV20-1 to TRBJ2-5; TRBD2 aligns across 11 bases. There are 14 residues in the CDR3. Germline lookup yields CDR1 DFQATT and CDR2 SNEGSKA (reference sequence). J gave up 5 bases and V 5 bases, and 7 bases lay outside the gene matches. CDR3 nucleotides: TGCAGTGCTGAGACTAGCGGGATTGGGGAGACCCAGTACTTC. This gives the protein CSAETSGIGETQYF.

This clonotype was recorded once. As DNA, the CDR3 is TGTGCCAGCAGCCTTGACAGGGCGGAAGAGCAGTACTTC. The encoded protein is CASSLDRAEEQYF. V and J are TRBV7-7 and TRBJ2-7; 7 bases map to TRBD1. With V trimmed by 5 bases and J by 7 bases, 8 bases remained unmatched. Germline V gene sequence: CDR1 SSHAT, CDR2 FNYEAQ (reference sequence). The CDR3 length is 13 residues.

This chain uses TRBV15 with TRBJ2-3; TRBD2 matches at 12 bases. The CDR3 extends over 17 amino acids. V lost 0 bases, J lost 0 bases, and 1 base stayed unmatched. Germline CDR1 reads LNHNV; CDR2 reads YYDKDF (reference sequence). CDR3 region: CATSRELAGGSTDTQYF. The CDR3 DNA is TGTGCCACCAGCAGAGAACTAGCGGGGGGTAGCACAGATACGCAGTATTTT.

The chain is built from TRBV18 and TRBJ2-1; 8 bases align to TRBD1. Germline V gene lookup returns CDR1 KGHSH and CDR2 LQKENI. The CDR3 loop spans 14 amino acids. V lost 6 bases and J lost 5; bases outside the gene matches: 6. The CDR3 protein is CASSPGQVNNEQFF. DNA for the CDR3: TGTGCCAGCTCCCCGGGACAGGTGAACAATGAGCAGTTCTTC.

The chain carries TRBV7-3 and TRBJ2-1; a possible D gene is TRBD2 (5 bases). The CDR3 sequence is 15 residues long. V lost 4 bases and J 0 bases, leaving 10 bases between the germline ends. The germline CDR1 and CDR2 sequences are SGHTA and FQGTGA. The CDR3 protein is CASSSESGSYNEQFF. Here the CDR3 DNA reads TGTGCCAGCAGCTCGGAGAGCGGCTCCTACAATGAGCAGTTCTTC.

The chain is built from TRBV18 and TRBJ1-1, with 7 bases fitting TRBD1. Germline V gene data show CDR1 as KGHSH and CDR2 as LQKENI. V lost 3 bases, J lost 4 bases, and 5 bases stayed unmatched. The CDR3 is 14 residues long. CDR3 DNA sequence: TGTGCCAGCTCACCCCCGACAGGGTTCACTGAAGCTTTCTTT. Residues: CASSPPTGFTEAFF.